This T cell receptor beta chain derives from a study of cytomegalovirus exposure and HLA in healthy donors. Across the study: The roughly 110 validation repertoires were reported in a later analysis to have been generated on the same platform as the approximately 700 first-cohort repertoires. Study conclusions and caveats: First-cohort TCR clusters tended to co-occur in the 130 or so validation repertoires, a later analysis found.

Of note for this clone: Its cognate antigen is unknown.

V was pared by 5 bases and J by 5 bases, with 31 bases between. The CDR3 consists of 20 residues. The germline V gene has CDR1 SGHVS and CDR2 FQNEAQ. Measured with immunoSEQ multiplex PCR; TCRdb has only the in-frame clones, and not every one. The sample includes 55,000 to 65,000 clones, more than 75% of them seen just once. The origin of this receptor is a young man in good health and CMV-seronegative. Sequencing was carried out using PBMCs. This sequence joins TRBV7-8 and TRBJ2-1; tentatively, D is TRBD2 (7 bases). Here the CDR3 reads CASSGLEGGSLRRADNEQFF. In nucleotides, the CDR3 is TGTGCCAGCAGCGGACTAGAAGGGGGTAGCTTGAGGCGCGCCGACAATGAGCAGTTCTTC. Full variable domain (rest looked up from reference TRBV7-8 and TRBJ2-1): GAGVSQSPRYKVAKRGQDVALRCDPISGHVSLFWYQQALGQGPEFLTYFQNEAQLDKSGLPSDRFFAERPEGSVSTLKIQRTQQEDSAVYLCASSGLEGGSLRRADNEQFFGPGTRLTVL.